This TCR beta chain was identified during a study of blood T cells in healthy people across ages. Primed by a sample-barcoded 5' primer and a J-beta primer mix, a second PCR proceeded for about 7 to 11 cycles. Samples each returned at least 3 million CDR3-containing paired-end reads. In TCRdb, the 5' RACE reads were re-called with MiXCR into one record per CDR3 protein. This sample has some 1,000,000 distinct CDR3 sequences, with approximately 25% found just once. Study outcomes and limitations: Total diversity from one million sequenced T cells was likely underestimated.

This clonotype has only a few counts. Its antigen is still unknown. These data were also reused for a study on T cells of mothers and their children. That work contributes: Each mother yielded more than 10 million TCR beta CDR3 reads. Each child yielded some 3 million reads.

Sequencing was done on a sample of blood. The clonotype was recovered from a girl aged 2-9 years in good health.

The CDR3 loop reads CASTAEAKNIQYF. Written as DNA, the CDR3 is TGTGCCAGCACCGCGGAAGCCAAAAACATTCAGTACTTC. The chain is built from TRBV2 and TRBJ2-4; no firm D call. This CDR3 has 13 amino acids. Trimming removed 7 bases at V and 0 bases at J, with 7 bases between. CDR1 and CDR2 (germline): SNHLY, FYNNEI. Together with reference TRBV2 and TRBJ2-4, the CDR3 gives the full variable domain: EPEVTQTPSHQVTQMGQEVILRCVPISNHLYFYWYRQILGQKVEFLVSFYNNEISEKSEIFDDQFSVERPDGSNFTLKIRSTKLEDSAMYFCASTAEAKNIQYFGAGTRLSVL.